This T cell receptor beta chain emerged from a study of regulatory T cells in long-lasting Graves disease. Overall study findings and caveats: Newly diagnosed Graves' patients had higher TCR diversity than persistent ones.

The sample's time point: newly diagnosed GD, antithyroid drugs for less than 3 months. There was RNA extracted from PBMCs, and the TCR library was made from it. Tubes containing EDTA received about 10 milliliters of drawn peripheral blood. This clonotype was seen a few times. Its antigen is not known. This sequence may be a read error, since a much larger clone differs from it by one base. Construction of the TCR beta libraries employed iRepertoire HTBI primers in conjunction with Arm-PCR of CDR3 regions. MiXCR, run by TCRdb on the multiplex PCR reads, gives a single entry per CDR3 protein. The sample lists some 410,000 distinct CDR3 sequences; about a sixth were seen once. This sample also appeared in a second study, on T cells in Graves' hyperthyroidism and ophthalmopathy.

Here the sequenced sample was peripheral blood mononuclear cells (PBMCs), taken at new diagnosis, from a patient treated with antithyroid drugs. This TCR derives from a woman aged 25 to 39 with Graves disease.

The CDR3 sequence is CASSPEGLAAHNEQFF. The CDR3 DNA follows: TGTGCCAGCAGTCCCGAGGGACTAGCGGCCCACAATGAGCAGTTCTTC. The chain couples TRBV28 to TRBJ2-1, with 11 bases identical to TRBD2. V lost 5 bases, J lost 5 bases, and 8 bases stayed unmatched. Germline V gene data show CDR1 as MDHEN and CDR2 as SYDVKM. The CDR3 runs 16 residues.